A selection of T cell receptor beta chains follows, all from one sample in a study of multiple sclerosis patients with progressive multifocal leukoencephalopathy. The data were produced by immunoSEQ multiplex PCR, yet TCRdb's version contains in-frame clones alone and is incomplete. The data show 25,000 to 30,000 clones, approximately 90% seen once. The sequenced sample consisted of PBMCs. The receptors originated from a human donor with multiple sclerosis. CDR3s leave out the opening cysteine and the closing phenylalanine or tryptophan. The D gene is left open where the match is weak. A clone size is listed for some rows: how often the clone was seen (once, few, many), or a class if it is expanded.

j_gene,len,abundance,d_gene,v_gene,CDR3aa
TRBJ1-3,13,.,TRBD1,TRBV28,ASREDRDSGNTIY
TRBJ2-7,13,.,.,TRBV28,ASRLITESPYEQY
TRBJ1-1,11,.,.,TRBV28,ASSLGANTEAF
TRBJ1-2,10,.,.,TRBV23-1,ASSLGPYGYT
TRBJ2-5,13,.,.,TRBV10-3,AMSSGAAGGETQY
TRBJ2-4,12,.,.,TRBV28,ASRQILAKNIQY
TRBJ1-5,13,.,.,TRBV6-5,ASSGYTDPNGAQH
TRBJ1-2,13,.,.,TRBV18,ASSPRPGGRDGYT
TRBJ1-1,13,.,.,TRBV5-1,ASSLALIGNTEAF
TRBJ1-1,13,.,TRBD1,TRBV5-4,ASSKGGPENTEAF
TRBJ1-1,10,.,.,TRBV19,ATNQGNTEAF
TRBJ1-1,15,once,TRBD1,TRBV7-2,ASSLRRQGMVNTEAF
.,11,few,.,TRBV27,ASSYMPSTEQY
TRBJ1-6,9,.,.,TRBV6-5,ASVTGSPLH
TRBJ2-3,11,.,.,TRBV13,ASSFTGPDTQY
TRBJ2-2,10,.,.,TRBV4-1,ASSRDTGELF
TRBJ2-7,14,.,.,TRBV5-6,ASSSPGSWASYEQY
TRBJ2-7,11,.,.,TRBV7-8,ASSLGFSYEQY
TRBJ1-4,14,.,.,TRBV19,ASSISKGVYNEKLF